What follows are 9 T cell receptor beta chains derived from one specimen sequenced in a study of Graves' ophthalmopathy and Graves' hyperthyroidism. Beta-chain TCR CDR3 regions were amplified from RNA transcripts. The first round was an RT-PCR with HTBI primers, and the second round was a multiplex PCR. TCRdb re-called the multiplex PCR reads through MiXCR, storing one row per CDR3 protein. Found here are about 230,000 distinct CDR3 sequences, around 50% of them singletons; the top ten hold less than 60%. The material sequenced was peripheral blood. The receptors come from an adult man with Graves' ophthalmopathy.

This clonotype turned up a few times. The chain is built from TRBV20-1 and TRBJ2-7; maybe TRBD1 (6 bases). CDR3 length: 13 amino acids. In germline, CDR1 is DFQATT, CDR2 SNEGSKA (reference sequence). The V gene lost 2 bases and the J gene lost 9 bases, with 17 bases spanning the gap. CDR3 loop: CSARIGQSLLQYF. Here the CDR3 DNA reads TGCAGTGCTAGAATAGGACAGAGCCTTTTGCAGTACTTC.

This clonotype occurred a few times. A much bigger clone sits one base away, suggesting this may be a read error. This chain's CDR3 is CASNLGQGGGYTF. The CDR3, as DNA: TGTGCCAGCAACTTAGGACAGGGTGGCGGCTACACCTTC. The chain couples TRBV7-9 to TRBJ1-2; 8 nucleotides align to TRBD1. The CDR3 extends over 13 amino acids. CDR1 is SEHNR, CDR2 FQNEAQ, per germline (reference sequence).

The gene calls are TRBV2 and TRBJ2-2, with 12 positions matching TRBD1. Germline V gene data show CDR1 as SNHLY and CDR2 as FYNNEI. Trimming cost V 6 bases and J 6 bases; bases outside gene matches: 2. The CDR3 length is 14 residues. CDR3 region: CASRRDRGPGELFF. The CDR3, as DNA: TGTGCCAGCAGGAGGGACAGGGGGCCCGGGGAGCTGTTTTTT.

This clonotype was recorded many times. The rearrangement joins TRBV10-3 to TRBJ1-1, with 7 nucleotides matching TRBD1. The trim removed 6 bases at V and 2 bases at J, leaving 12 bases unmatched. Germline V gene data show CDR1 as ENHRY and CDR2 as SYGVKD. The CDR3 totals 16 residues. The CDR3 DNA reads as TGTGCCATCAGCCCCAGGGGGGGTGGAGGAAACACTGAAGCTTTCTTT. Protein product: CAISPRGGGGNTEAFF.

The chain employs TRBV9 and TRBJ1-3, with TRBD1 identical over 7 bases. Germline lookup yields CDR1 SGDLS and CDR2 YYNGEE. Trimming removed 2 bases from V and 2 bases from J; junction bases left unmatched: 7. The CDR3 sequence is 16 residues long. The CDR3 coding sequence is TGTGCCAGCAGCGTTTCCGGGACAGATCCTGGAAACACCATATATTTT. Translating gives CASSVSGTDPGNTIYF.

The chain combines TRBV4-1 with TRBJ1-4, with a tentative D call TRBD1 (5 bases). CDR1 and CDR2 (germline): MGHRA, YSYEKL. The V end lost 1 base, the J end lost 10 bases, and 16 bases lay between the germline ends. CDR3 length equals 15 residues. CDR3 loop: CASSQASTDHGKLFF. The CDR3 DNA reads TGCGCCAGCAGCCAAGCTTCGACAGATCATGGAAAACTGTTTTTT.

The chain carries TRBV6-5 and TRBJ2-7, with D uncertain. This CDR3 is built from 17 residues. Per germline, CDR1 MNHEY and CDR2 SVGAGI. The V gene lost 5 bases and the J gene lost 1 base, with 21 bases spanning the gap. The CDR3 nucleotides are TGTGCCAGCAGTGAAACGCTCCGTGCGGCGAGATCCTACGAGCAGTACTTC. This translates into CASSETLRAARSYEQYF.

Concerning this clonotype: With a much larger clone just one base away, this may be a read error. The chain couples TRBV7-9 to TRBJ2-6, with no clear D. With 6 bases removed from V and 0 bases from J, the gap between germline ends came to 15 bases. This CDR3 has 17 amino acids. Germline V gene sequence: CDR1 SEHNR, CDR2 FQNEAQ (reference sequence). Here the CDR3 reads CASSSGPFHSGANVLTF. CDR3 coding DNA: TGTGCCAGCAGTTCCGGACCGTTCCACTCTGGGGCCAACGTCCTGACTTTC.

In this sample, this clonotype turned up a few times. The junction does not match germline at one end; this may be a read error. V usage is TRBV10-3 and J usage is TRBJ2-7; D gene unclear. Per germline, CDR1 ENHRY and CDR2 SYGVKD. The CDR3 spans 14 residues. The CDR3 here is CASSEGYKKDEQYF. Written as DNA, the CDR3 is TGTGCCAGCAGTGAAGGATACAAGAAGGACGAGCAGTACTTC.